The 7 T cell receptor delta chains given below trace back to one sample, sequenced in a study of gamma-delta T cells after stem cell transplantation (dated by TCRdb to 2016 to 2017). The library was prepared using RT-PCR. Sequencing took place on an Illumina MiSeq. TCRdb processed the public reads again with the CATT caller, after which rows with matching DNA were combined. The table for this sample lists some 2,000 delta-chain clones; about 22% of them were counted only once. Roughly 25% of the sample is in the top ten clones. The sequenced sample consisted of gamma-delta T cells. These receptors all come from a human donor. It is not recorded whose cells these are; they may come from a transplant donor.

This clone rates as large. Other DNA sequences in the same sample also yield this CDR3. The chain carries TRDV2 and TRDJ3; D remains ambiguous. The V end lost 0 bases, the J end lost 3 bases, and 17 bases lay between the germline ends. Germline CDR1 and CDR2: GEAIGNYY and EKD. The CDR3 is made up of 19 amino acids. The DNA of the CDR3 is TGTGCCTGTGACACCGCTCACTCTATAGCGGGCTGGGACACCCGACAGATGTTTTTC. Translation: CACDTAHSIAGWDTRQMFF.

The gene calls are TRDV2 and TRDJ1; the match to TRDD3 covers 13 bases. The V segment lost 3 bases and the J segment 0 bases; nucleotides outside the gene matches: 3. Per the germline V gene, CDR1 is GEAIGNYY and CDR2 is EKD. The CDR3 is made up of 16 amino acids. CDR3 sequence: CACDPLGDTYTDKLIF. CDR3 DNA: TGTGCCTGTGACCCACTGGGGGATACGTACACCGATAAACTCATCTTT.

In this sample, this clone is large. In the same sample, other DNA sequences code for this CDR3. The chain combines TRDV2 with TRDJ1; D remains unclear. CDR1 and CDR2 from the germline V gene are GEAIGNYY and EKD. V was trimmed by 0 bases and J by 5 bases, leaving 18 bases between them. This CDR3 region has 16 residues. The DNA for the CDR3 is TGTGCCTGTGACACCGTCGGGACTCGTCGGGTAGATAAACTCATCTTT. The encoded protein is CACDTVGTRRVDKLIF.

By its share, this clone is medium-sized. The V gene is TRDV2, the J gene TRDJ1; TRDD3 matches 11 bases. The germline gives CDR1 GEAIGNYY, CDR2 EKD. The V and J ends lost 1 base and 1 base, in that order; junction bases with no gene match: 22. This CDR3 contains 22 residues. The CDR3 is CACDTINPGRGGGYARTDKLIF. CDR3 nucleotides: TGTGCCTGTGACACGATAAACCCAGGTCGGGGTGGGGGATACGCCCGCACCGATAAACTCATCTTT.

This clone has just a few counts. The chain carries TRDV2 and TRDJ1, with TRDD3 identical over 8 bases. Germline V CDR1 and CDR2: GEAIGNYY, EKD. The CDR3 loop spans 19 amino acids. The J segment lost 0 bases and the V segment lost 0 bases, leaving 14 bases of the junction unmatched. CDR3 in amino acids: CACDTLSTSGGPYTDKLIF. CDR3 nucleotide sequence: TGTGCCTGTGACACCTTATCTACGTCTGGGGGACCGTACACCGATAAACTCATCTTT.

Notes on this clone: TCRdb's listed protein matches a much larger clone and diverges from this DNA's translation at residue 13, likely through a read error; the protein shown comes from the DNA. The chain combines TRDV2 with TRDJ1; 11 bases are shared with TRDD3. The junction had 12 bases not matched to a gene; V was cut back by 1 base and J by 3 bases. CDR3 length: 18 residues. The germline V gene encodes CDR1 GEAIGNYY and CDR2 EKD. The CDR3 is CACDTLGDTLEYADKLIF. DNA for the CDR3: TGTGCCTGTGACACTCTGGGGGATACTTTAGAGTACGCCGATAAACTCATCTTT.

In regard to this clone: This likely stems from a read error, as it lies one base from a far larger clone. V gene TRDV2 combines with J gene TRDJ1; D unresolved. The CDR3 runs 14 residues. CDR1 is GEAIGNYY, CDR2 EKD, per germline. Here the CDR3 reads CAYDTLGNLDKLIF. CDR3 coding DNA: TGTGCCTATGACACCTTGGGTAACCTCGATAAACTCATCTTT.